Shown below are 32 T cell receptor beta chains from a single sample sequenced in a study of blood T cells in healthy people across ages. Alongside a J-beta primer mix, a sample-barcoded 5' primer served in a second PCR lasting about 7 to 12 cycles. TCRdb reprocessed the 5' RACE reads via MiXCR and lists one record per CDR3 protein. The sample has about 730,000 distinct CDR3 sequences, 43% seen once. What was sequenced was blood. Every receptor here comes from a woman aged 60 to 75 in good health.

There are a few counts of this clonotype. The CDR3 protein is CASRHGTGHQPQHF. CDR3 nucleotides: TGTGCCAGCAGACACGGGACGGGTCATCAGCCCCAGCATTTT. The gene calls are TRBV28 and TRBJ1-5, with D perhaps matching TRBD1 (5 bases). The V end lost 6 bases, the J end lost 5 bases, and 14 bases lay between the germline ends. The CDR3 extends over 14 amino acids. CDR1 MDHEN and CDR2 SYDVKM come from the germline V gene. Using reference TRBV28 and TRBJ1-5 for the parts outside the CDR3, the full variable domain is DVKVTQSSRYLVKRTGEKVFLECVQDMDHENMFWYRQDPGLGLRLIYFSYDVKMKEKGDIPEGYSVSREKKERFSLILESASTNQTSMYLCASRHGTGHQPQHFGDGTRLSIL.

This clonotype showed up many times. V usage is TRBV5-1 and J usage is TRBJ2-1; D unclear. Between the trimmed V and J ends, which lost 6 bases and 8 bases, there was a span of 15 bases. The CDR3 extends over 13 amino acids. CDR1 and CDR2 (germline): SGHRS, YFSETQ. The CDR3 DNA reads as TGCGCCAGCACTCCCCATCCCCAGGATGAGCAGTTCTTC. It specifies CASTPHPQDEQFF.

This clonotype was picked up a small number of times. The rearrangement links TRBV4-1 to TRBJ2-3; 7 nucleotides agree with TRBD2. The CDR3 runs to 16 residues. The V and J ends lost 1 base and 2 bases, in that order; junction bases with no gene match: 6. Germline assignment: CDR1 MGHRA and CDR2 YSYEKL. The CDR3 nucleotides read TGCGCCAGCAGCCAAGGACGAGCGGGACCCACAGATACGCAGTATTTT. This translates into CASSQGRAGPTDTQYF.

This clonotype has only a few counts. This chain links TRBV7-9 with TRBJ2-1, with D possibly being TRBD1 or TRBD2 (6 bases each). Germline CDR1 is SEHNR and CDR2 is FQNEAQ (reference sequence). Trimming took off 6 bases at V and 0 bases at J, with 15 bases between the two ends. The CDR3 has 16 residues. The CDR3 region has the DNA TGTGCCAGCAGTCTCTCCCGGGGGCCCTCCTACAATGAGCAGTTCTTC. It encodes CASSLSRGPSYNEQFF.

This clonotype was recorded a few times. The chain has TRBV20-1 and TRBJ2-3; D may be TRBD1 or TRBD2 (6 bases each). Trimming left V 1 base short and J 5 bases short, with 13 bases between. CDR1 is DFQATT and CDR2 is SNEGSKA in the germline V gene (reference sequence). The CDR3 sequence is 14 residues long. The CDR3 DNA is TGCAGTGCTAGAGGAATGAAGGGGGGAGATACGCAGTATTTT. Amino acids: CSARGMKGGDTQYF.

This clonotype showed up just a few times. The DNA of the CDR3 is TGCAGTGCTAGACCTCCTCTAGCGGGAGGCTTCGAGACCCAGTACTTC. It encodes CSARPPLAGGFETQYF. This sequence joins TRBV20-1 and TRBJ2-5; 11 nucleotides line up with TRBD2. CDR3 length: 16 residues. The V gene end was trimmed by 2 bases and the J gene end by 5 bases; junction bases not matched to a gene: 10. Germline values: CDR1 DFQATT, CDR2 SNEGSKA (reference sequence).

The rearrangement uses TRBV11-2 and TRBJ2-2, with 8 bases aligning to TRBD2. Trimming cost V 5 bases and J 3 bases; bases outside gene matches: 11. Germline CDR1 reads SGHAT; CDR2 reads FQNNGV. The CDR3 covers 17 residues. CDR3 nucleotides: TGTGCCAGCAGCAACGCGGTCGGACTAGCCTACACCGGGGAGCTGTTTTTT. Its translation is CASSNAVGLAYTGELFF.

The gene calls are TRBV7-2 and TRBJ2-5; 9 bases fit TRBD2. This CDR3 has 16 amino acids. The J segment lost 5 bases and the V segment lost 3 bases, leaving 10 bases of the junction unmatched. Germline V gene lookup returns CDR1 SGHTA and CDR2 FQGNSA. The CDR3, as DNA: TGTGCCAGCAGCTTTTACGGCGGGAGGGAGGTCGAGACCCAGTACTTC. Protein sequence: CASSFYGGREVETQYF.

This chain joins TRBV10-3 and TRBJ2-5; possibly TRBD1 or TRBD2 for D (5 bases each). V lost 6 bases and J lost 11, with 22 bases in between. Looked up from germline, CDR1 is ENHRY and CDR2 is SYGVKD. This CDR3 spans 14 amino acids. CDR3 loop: CAISTGTDPWGQYF. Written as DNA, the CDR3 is TGTGCCATCAGCACCGGGACCGACCCTTGGGGGCAGTACTTC.

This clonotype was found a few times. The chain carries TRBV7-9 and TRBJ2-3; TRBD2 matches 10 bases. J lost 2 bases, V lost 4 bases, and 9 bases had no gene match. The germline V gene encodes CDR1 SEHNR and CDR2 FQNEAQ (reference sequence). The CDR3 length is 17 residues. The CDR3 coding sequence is TGTGCCAGCAGCTCCCCTATAGCGGGGGGCTACACAGATACGCAGTATTTT. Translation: CASSSPIAGGYTDTQYF.

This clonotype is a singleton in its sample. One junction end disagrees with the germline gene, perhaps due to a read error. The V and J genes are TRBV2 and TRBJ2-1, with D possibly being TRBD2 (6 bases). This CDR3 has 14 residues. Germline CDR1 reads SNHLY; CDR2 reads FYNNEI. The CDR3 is CASTEASEDNEQFF. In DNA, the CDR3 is TGCGCCAGCACCGAGGCTAGCGAGGACAATGAGCAGTTCTTC.

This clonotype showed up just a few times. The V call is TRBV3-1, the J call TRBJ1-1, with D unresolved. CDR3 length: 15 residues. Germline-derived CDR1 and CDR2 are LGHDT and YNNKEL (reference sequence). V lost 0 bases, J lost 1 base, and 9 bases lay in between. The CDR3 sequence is CASSQEGQANTEAFF. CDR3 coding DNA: TGTGCCAGCAGCCAAGAAGGGCAGGCGAACACTGAAGCTTTCTTT.

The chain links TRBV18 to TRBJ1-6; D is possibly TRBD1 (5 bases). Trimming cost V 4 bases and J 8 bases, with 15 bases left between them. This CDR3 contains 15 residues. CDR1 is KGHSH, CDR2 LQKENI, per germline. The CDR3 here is CASSLTDGGDSPLHF. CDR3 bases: TGTGCCAGCTCACTGACGGACGGGGGGGATTCACCCCTCCACTTT.

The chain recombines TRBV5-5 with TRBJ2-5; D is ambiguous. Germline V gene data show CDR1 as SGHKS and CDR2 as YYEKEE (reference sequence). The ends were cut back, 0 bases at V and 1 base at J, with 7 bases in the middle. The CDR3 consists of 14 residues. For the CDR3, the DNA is TGTGCCAGCAGCTTGGCCAGAGCCCAAGAGACCCAGTACTTC. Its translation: CASSLARAQETQYF.

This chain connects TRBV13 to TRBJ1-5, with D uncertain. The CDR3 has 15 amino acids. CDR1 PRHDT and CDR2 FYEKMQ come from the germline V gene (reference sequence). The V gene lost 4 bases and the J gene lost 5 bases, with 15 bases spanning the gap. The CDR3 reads CASSSGLSPYQPQHF. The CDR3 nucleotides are TGTGCCAGCAGCTCTGGACTGAGCCCTTATCAGCCCCAGCATTTT.

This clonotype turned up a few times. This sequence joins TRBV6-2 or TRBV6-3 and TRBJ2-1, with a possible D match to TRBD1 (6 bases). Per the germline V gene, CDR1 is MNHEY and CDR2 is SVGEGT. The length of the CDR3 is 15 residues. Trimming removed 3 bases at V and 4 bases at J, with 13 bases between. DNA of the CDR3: TGTGCCAGCAGTTATACGGGACATAAGTACAATGAGCAGTTCTTC. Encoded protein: CASSYTGHKYNEQFF.

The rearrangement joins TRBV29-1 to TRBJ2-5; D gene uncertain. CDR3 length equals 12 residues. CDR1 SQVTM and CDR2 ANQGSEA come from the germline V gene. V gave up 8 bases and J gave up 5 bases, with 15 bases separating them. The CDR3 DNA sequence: TGCAGCCACACCGGCGCGAGGGAGACCCAGTACTTC. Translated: CSHTGARETQYF.

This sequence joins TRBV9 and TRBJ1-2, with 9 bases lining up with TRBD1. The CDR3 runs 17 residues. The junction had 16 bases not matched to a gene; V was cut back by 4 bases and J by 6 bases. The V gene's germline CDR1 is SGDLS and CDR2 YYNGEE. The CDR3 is CASSPQPGTGYGHGYTF. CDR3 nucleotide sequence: TGTGCCAGCAGCCCCCAACCCGGGACAGGGTACGGGCATGGCTACACCTTC.

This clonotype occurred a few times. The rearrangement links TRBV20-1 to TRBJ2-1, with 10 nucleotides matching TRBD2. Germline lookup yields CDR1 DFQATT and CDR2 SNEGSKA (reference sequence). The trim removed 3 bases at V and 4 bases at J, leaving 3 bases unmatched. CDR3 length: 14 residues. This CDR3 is CSASPTSGYNEQFF. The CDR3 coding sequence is TGCAGTGCTAGTCCGACTAGCGGGTACAATGAGCAGTTCTTC.

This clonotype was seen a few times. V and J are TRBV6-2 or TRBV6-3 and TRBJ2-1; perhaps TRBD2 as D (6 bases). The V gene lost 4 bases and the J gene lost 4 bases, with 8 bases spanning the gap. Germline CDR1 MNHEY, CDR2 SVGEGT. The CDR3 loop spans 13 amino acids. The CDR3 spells CASSSEGYNEQFF. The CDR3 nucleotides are TGTGCCAGCAGTTCGGAGGGATACAATGAGCAGTTCTTC.

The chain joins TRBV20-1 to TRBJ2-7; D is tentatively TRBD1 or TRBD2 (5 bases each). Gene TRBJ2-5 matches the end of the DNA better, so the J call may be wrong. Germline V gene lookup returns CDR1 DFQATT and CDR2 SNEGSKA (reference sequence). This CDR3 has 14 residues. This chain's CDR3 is CSAHRGSGAETQYF. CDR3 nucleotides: TGCAGTGCGCACAGAGGTTCCGGGGCAGAGACCCAGTACTTC.

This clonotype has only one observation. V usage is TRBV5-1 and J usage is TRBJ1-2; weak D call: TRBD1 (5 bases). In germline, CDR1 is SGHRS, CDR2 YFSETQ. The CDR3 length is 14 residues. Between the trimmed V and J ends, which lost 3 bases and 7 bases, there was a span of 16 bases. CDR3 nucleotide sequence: TGCGCCAGCAGCTCAGGCTGGGGTCAGGGTGGCTACACCTTC. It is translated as CASSSGWGQGGYTF.

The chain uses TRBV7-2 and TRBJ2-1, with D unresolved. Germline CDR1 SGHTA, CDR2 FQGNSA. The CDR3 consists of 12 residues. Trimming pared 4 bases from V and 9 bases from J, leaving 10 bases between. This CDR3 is CASSWQLGEQFF. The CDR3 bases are TGTGCCAGCAGCTGGCAGTTGGGTGAGCAGTTCTTC.

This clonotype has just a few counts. CDR3 in amino acids: CASSEAGGPENEQYF. CDR3 DNA sequence: TGTGCCAGCAGCGAAGCGGGAGGGCCGGAGAATGAGCAGTACTTC. V is TRBV9 and J is TRBJ2-1; the match to TRBD2 covers 10 bases. The tail of the sequence fits TRBJ2-7 better, so the J call may be wrong. Germline loops: CDR1 SGDLS, CDR2 YYNGEE. The CDR3 consists of 15 residues.

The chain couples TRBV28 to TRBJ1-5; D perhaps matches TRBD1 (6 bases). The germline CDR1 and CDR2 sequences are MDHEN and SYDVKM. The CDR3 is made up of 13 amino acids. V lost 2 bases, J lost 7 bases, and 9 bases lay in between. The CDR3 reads CASSLRGKQPQHF. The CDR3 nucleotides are TGTGCCAGCAGTTTAAGGGGGAAGCAGCCCCAGCATTTT.

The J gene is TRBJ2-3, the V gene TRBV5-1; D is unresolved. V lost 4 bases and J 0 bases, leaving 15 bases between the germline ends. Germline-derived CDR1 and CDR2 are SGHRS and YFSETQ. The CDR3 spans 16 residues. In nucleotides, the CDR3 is TGCGCCAGCAGCCCCCTCCGACTCCAAAGCACAGATACGCAGTATTTT. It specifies CASSPLRLQSTDTQYF. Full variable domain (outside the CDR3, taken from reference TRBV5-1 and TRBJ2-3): KAGVTQTPRYLIKTRGQQVTLSCSPISGHRSVSWYQQTPGQGLQFLFEYFSETQRNKGNFPGRFSGRQFSNSRSEMNVSTLELGDSALYLCASSPLRLQSTDTQYFGPGTRLTVL.

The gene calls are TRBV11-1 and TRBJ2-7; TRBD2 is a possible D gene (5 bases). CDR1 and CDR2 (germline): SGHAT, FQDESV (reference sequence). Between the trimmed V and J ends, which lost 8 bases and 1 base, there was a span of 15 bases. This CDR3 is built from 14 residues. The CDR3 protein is CASCLGLASYEQYF. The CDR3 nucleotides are TGTGCCAGCTGCCTCGGGTTAGCGTCCTACGAGCAGTACTTC.

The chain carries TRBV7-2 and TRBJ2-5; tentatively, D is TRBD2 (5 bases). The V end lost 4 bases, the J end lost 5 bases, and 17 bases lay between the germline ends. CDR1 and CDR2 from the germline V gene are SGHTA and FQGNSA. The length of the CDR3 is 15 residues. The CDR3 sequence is CASSSGGLYPETQYF. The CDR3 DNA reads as TGTGCCAGCAGCTCCGGTGGACTTTACCCGGAGACCCAGTACTTC.

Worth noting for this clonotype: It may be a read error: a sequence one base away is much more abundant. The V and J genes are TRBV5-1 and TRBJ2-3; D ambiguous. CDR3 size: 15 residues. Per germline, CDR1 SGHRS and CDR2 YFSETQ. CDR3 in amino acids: CASSLSGRTTDTRYF. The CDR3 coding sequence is TGCGCCAGCAGCTTGTCGGGCCGCACCACAGATACGCGGTATTTT.

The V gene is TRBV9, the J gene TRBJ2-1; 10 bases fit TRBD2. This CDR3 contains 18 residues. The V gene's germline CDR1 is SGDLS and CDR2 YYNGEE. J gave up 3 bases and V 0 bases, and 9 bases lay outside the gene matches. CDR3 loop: CASSVGESGRALYNEQFF. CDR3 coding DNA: TGTGCCAGCAGCGTAGGAGAGAGCGGGAGGGCCCTCTACAATGAGCAGTTCTTC.

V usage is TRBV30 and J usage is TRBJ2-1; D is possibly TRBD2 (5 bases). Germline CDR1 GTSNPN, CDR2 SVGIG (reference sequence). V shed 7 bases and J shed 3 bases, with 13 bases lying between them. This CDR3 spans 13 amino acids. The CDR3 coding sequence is TGTGCCTCGGGAAAGGGCGACTACAATGAGCAGTTCTTC. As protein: CASGKGDYNEQFF.

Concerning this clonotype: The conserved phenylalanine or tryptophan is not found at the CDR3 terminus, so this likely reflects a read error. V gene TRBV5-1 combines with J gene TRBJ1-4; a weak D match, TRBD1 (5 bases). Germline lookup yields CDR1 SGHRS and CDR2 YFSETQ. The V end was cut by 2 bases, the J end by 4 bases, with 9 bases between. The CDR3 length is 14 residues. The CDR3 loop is CASSFRDLNEKLFV. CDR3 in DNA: TGCGCCAGCAGCTTCCGGGACCTTAATGAAAAACTGTTTGTT.